This T cell receptor beta chain comes out of a study of CD8+ T cells in alopecia areata. Trimming took off 7 bases at V and 8 bases at J, with 15 bases between the two ends. The germline CDR1 and CDR2 sequences are GTSNPN and SVGIG (reference sequence). The CDR3 sequence is 13 residues long. As for this clone: Its antigen is not identified.

cDNA serving as the sequencing template came from extracted, reverse transcribed RNA. Assay used: immunoSEQ multiplex PCR; TCRdb lists only in-frame clones, some missing. The table lists around 150,000 clones, 55% to 75% of them singletons. Described treatment: oral pan-JAK inhibitor, 5-10 mg twice daily. Study results and limitations: Many expanded lesional clones persisted in scalp and blood during tofacitinib treatment. Researchers report lesional scalp, most notably alopecia totalis/universalis, outstripped normal scalp in clonality.

The chain couples TRBV30 to TRBJ1-6; D gene unclear. This clonotype originated in a human donor with alopecia areata. The specimen comprised CD4+ T cells sorted from blood, sampled at week 4, from a patient treated with tofacitinib. As DNA, the CDR3 is TGTGCCTCGGCTGGCTCTGGAGATTCACCCCTCCACTTT. Protein sequence: CASAGSGDSPLHF.